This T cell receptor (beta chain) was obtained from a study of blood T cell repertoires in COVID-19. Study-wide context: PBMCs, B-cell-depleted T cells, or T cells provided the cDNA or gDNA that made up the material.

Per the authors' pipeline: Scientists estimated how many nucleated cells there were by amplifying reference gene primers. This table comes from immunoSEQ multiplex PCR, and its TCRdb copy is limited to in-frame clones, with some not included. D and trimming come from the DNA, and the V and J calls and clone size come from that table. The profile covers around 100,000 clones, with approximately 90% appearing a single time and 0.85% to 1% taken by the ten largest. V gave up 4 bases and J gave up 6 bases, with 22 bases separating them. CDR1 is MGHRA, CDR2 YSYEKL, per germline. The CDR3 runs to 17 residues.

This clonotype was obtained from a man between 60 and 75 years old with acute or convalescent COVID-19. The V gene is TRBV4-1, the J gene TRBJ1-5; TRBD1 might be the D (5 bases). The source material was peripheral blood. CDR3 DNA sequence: TGCGCCAGCAGCCCCGTCGGGACTGGGGGGTCGGGTCAGCCCCAGCATTTT. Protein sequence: CASSPVGTGGSGQPQHF.